The subject of this entry is one T cell receptor beta chain. Profiled with immunoSEQ multiplex PCR; TCRdb holds only in-frame clones, not every one. Of 140,000 or so clones in the sample, around 90% were seen once. This entry belongs to a study of control samples from healthy donors and cancer patients. Sequenced material: blood. This clonotype originated in a man aged 25 to 40 in good health.

The CDR3 spells CASSLGQGGNQPQHF. The CDR3 bases are TGTGCCAGTAGTTTAGGACAGGGGGGCAATCAGCCCCAGCATTTT. The chain combines TRBV19 with TRBJ1-5; 10 positions agree with TRBD1. Germline values: CDR1 LNHDA, CDR2 SQIVND (reference sequence). V lost 5 bases, J lost 2 bases, and 3 bases stayed unmatched. CDR3 length: 15 residues.